Below are 27 T cell receptor beta chains sequenced from a single sample in a study of control samples from healthy donors and cancer patients. Data came from immunoSEQ multiplex PCR; TCRdb stores just in-frame clones and leaves some out. The sample holds tens of thousands of clones; roughly 93% are singletons and the top ten take around 1.3%. Sequenced sample: PBMCs. The receptors originated from a woman between 40 and 55 years old with lung cancer.

This clone was counted a few times. The rearrangement links TRBV27 to TRBJ2-3, with D uncertain. The germline CDR1 and CDR2 sequences are MNHEY and SMNVEV (reference sequence). The CDR3 length is 14 residues. Trimming stripped 6 bases from V and 0 bases from J, with 10 bases between. For the CDR3, the DNA is TGTGCCAGCAGCATCCTGATGAGCACAGATACGCAGTATTTT. Translation gives CASSILMSTDTQYF.

The chain links TRBV21-1 to TRBJ1-6; the table's D gene call, TRBD1, was not cross checked with the DNA. TRBV21-1 is classified as a pseudogene. This CDR3 has 17 amino acids. CDR3 amino acids: CARLQGTRGSYNSPLHF. CDR3 sequence (DNA): TGTGCCAGGTTACAGGGTACGAGGGGCTCCTATAATTCACCCCTCCACTTT.

The chain is built from TRBV6-5 and TRBJ1-1, with a possible D match to TRBD1 (5 bases). Germline lookup yields CDR1 MNHEY and CDR2 SVGAGI. V was trimmed by 8 bases and J by 6 bases, leaving 19 bases between them. The CDR3 length is 14 residues. The DNA of the CDR3 is TGTGCCAGCCTTACCTCCGGTGGGGGAGCTGAAGCTTTCTTT. This translates into CASLTSGGGAEAFF.

The chain uses TRBV6-5 and TRBJ1-4, with 7 bases identical to TRBD1. Germline CDR1 MNHEY, CDR2 SVGAGI. This CDR3 contains 14 residues. The ends lost 1 base at V and 5 bases at J; junction bases unmatched: 1. The CDR3 sequence is CASSYLQGNEKLFF. CDR3 sequence (DNA): TGTGCCAGCAGTTACTTACAGGGGAATGAAAAACTGTTTTTT.

Here the CDR3 DNA reads TGTGCCAGCAGCTTACAGGGGGCGCACCGTGGCTACACCTTC. Translating gives CASSLQGAHRGYTF. The V and J genes are TRBV7-9 and TRBJ1-2; 8 positions agree with TRBD1. Germline V gives CDR1 SEHNR, CDR2 FQNEAQ (reference sequence). The V segment lost 2 bases and the J segment 7 bases; nucleotides outside the gene matches: 6. CDR3 size: 14 residues.

The chain joins TRBV30 to TRBJ1-6; tentative D call: TRBD1 (5 bases). This CDR3 spans 15 amino acids. V gave up 1 base and J gave up 7 bases, with 14 bases separating them. The germline V gene encodes CDR1 GTSNPN and CDR2 SVGIG (reference sequence). CDR3 DNA sequence: TGTGCCTGGAGTGGGAGGGGCCGAGGCAATTCACCCCTCCACTTT. Translated: CAWSGRGRGNSPLHF.

This clone has a single count. This chain connects TRBV6-5 to TRBJ1-4; D not resolved. Germline V lookup: CDR1 MNHEY, CDR2 SVGAGI. The CDR3 spans 15 residues. Trimming left V 6 bases short and J 5 bases short, with 16 bases between. The CDR3 sequence is CASRPSLVGNEKLFF. In DNA, the CDR3 is TGTGCCAGCAGACCCAGTTTGGTAGGAAATGAAAAACTGTTTTTT.

The chain links TRBV5-4 to TRBJ1-2; TRBD1 is a possible D gene (5 bases). Trimming took off 3 bases at V and 3 bases at J, with 15 bases between the two ends. The CDR3 is 15 amino acids. Germline V gene sequence: CDR1 SGHNT, CDR2 YYREEE (reference sequence). The CDR3 sequence: CASSSLGETDYGYTF. The CDR3 region has the DNA TGTGCCAGCAGCTCTTTAGGGGAGACCGACTATGGCTACACCTTC.

The gene calls are TRBV18 and TRBJ2-7; D unresolved. The CDR3 covers 12 residues. Germline CDR1 is KGHSH and CDR2 is LQKENI. The V end was cut by 4 bases, the J end by 6 bases, with 10 bases between. The CDR3 bases are TGTGCCAGCTCACAAGGTCCCGCCGAGCAGTACTTC. Translation: CASSQGPAEQYF.

The chain uses TRBV12-3 or TRBV12-4 and TRBJ2-1; 8 bases match TRBD2. J was trimmed by 8 bases and V by 3 bases; bases with no gene match: 3. The CDR3 sequence is 13 residues long. CDR3 sequence: CASSFSGAHEQFF. CDR3 DNA sequence: TGTGCCAGCAGTTTTAGCGGGGCACATGAGCAGTTCTTC.

This chain connects TRBV19 to TRBJ1-4; D remains ambiguous. This CDR3 has 15 amino acids. Germline V lookup: CDR1 LNHDA, CDR2 SQIVND (reference sequence). The V end lost 5 bases, the J end lost 0 bases, and 10 bases lay between the germline ends. CDR3 nucleotides: TGTGCCAGTAGTCGGAGGCGCGCAACTAATGAAAAACTGTTTTTT. Its protein product is CASSRRRATNEKLFF.

The J gene is TRBJ2-1, the V gene TRBV9, with D unclear. The CDR3 runs to 14 residues. Trimming took 4 bases from V and 7 from J, leaving 15 bases between them. From germline, CDR1 is SGDLS and CDR2 YYNGEE. The CDR3 coding sequence is TGTGCCAGCAGCTCCCACCTCGAGCATAATGAGCAGTTCTTC. Its protein is CASSSHLEHNEQFF.

The rearrangement uses TRBV6-5 and TRBJ1-4; 7 positions match TRBD1. Germline CDR1 MNHEY, CDR2 SVGAGI. The CDR3 consists of 13 residues. J gave up 7 bases and V 6 bases, and 5 bases lay outside the gene matches. CDR3 protein: CASRPRQGEKLFF. As DNA, the CDR3 is TGTGCCAGCAGACCTAGACAGGGTGAAAAACTGTTTTTT.

The V and J genes are TRBV21-1 and TRBJ2-5; whether TRBD1, the table's D call, matches the DNA was not checked. TRBV21-1 is flagged as a pseudogene. The CDR3 extends over 18 amino acids. The CDR3 DNA sequence: TGTGCCAGCAGCAAAGAAATGGTCCCGGCAGGGGTCTTGGAGACCCAGTACTTC. Translated, it gives CASSKEMVPAGVLETQYF.

This clone appeared once. The CDR3 region is CASSAEGQGSQPQHF. CDR3 nucleotide sequence: TGTGCCAGCAGCGCCGAGGGACAGGGCAGTCAGCCCCAGCATTTT. The chain recombines TRBV9 with TRBJ1-5, with 9 bases aligning to TRBD1. CDR1 and CDR2 from the germline V gene are SGDLS and YYNGEE. The CDR3 has 15 amino acids. The trim removed 3 bases at V and 6 bases at J, leaving 7 bases unmatched.

The V gene is TRBV4-1, the J gene TRBJ2-7; 13 positions match TRBD2. The junction had 5 bases not matched to a gene; V was cut back by 3 bases and J by 3 bases. The CDR3 runs 16 residues. Germline CDR1 is MGHRA and CDR2 is YSYEKL. CDR3 in DNA: TGCGCCAGCAGCCATCCCCGGACTAGCGGGGGCTACGAGCAGTACTTC. Amino acids: CASSHPRTSGGYEQYF.

The chain joins TRBV28 to TRBJ2-2; maybe TRBD2 (6 bases). V shed 1 base and J shed 5 bases, with 11 bases lying between them. Germline V CDR1 and CDR2: MDHEN, SYDVKM. This CDR3 spans 15 amino acids. The CDR3 sequence: CASSLSRLGTGELFF. The CDR3 bases are TGTGCCAGCAGTTTATCACGACTAGGGACCGGGGAGCTGTTTTTT.

The J gene is TRBJ2-6, the V gene TRBV6-6, with 9 positions matching TRBD1. Germline V lookup: CDR1 MNHNY, CDR2 SVGAGI (reference sequence). CDR3 length: 17 amino acids. J gave up 3 bases and V 5 bases, and 8 bases lay outside the gene matches. CDR3 sequence reads: CASSPWDRAGGANVLTF. The CDR3 coding sequence is TGTGCCAGCAGTCCGTGGGACAGGGCAGGTGGGGCCAACGTCCTGACTTTC.

The chain employs TRBV5-1 and TRBJ2-2; 10 nucleotides match TRBD1. The CDR3 is 14 residues long. V dropped 5 bases and J dropped 6; count of bases not matched to a gene: 4. From germline, CDR1 is SGHRS and CDR2 YFSETQ. The CDR3 spells CASSPGQGPGELFF. In DNA, the CDR3 is TGCGCCAGCAGTCCGGGACAGGGGCCCGGGGAGCTGTTTTTT.

The J gene is TRBJ2-7, the V gene TRBV13; 11 bases match TRBD2. Losses at the gene ends were 9 bases for V and 3 bases for J; bases not matched to a gene: 4. The CDR3 runs to 13 residues. CDR1 is PRHDT and CDR2 is FYEKMQ in the germline V gene (reference sequence). DNA of the CDR3: TGTGCCAGTAGCGGGGGGGCAGTCTACGAGCAGTACTTC. It is translated as CASSGGAVYEQYF.

V is TRBV6-2 or TRBV6-3 and J is TRBJ1-3, with 8 bases aligning to TRBD1. The CDR3 extends over 15 amino acids. The V and J ends lost 4 bases and 3 bases, in that order; junction bases with no gene match: 5. Looked up from germline, CDR1 is MNHEY and CDR2 is SVGEGT. The CDR3 nucleotides read TGTGCCAGCAGTTCGACAGGGGCTTATGGAAACACCATATATTTT. Protein product: CASSSTGAYGNTIYF.

The chain combines TRBV4-1 with TRBJ1-2, with unresolved D. The CDR3 loop spans 13 amino acids. The V gene's germline CDR1 is MGHRA and CDR2 YSYEKL. The V end was cut by 4 bases, the J end by 4 bases, with 10 bases between. The CDR3 nucleotides are TGCGCCAGCAGCCCAGACATTCTCTATGGCTACACCTTC. Encoded protein: CASSPDILYGYTF.

J is TRBJ2-7 and V is TRBV6-5; the match to TRBD1 covers 8 bases. Germline V gene data show CDR1 as MNHEY and CDR2 as SVGAGI. J gave up 7 bases and V 6 bases, and 11 bases lay outside the gene matches. This CDR3 region has 14 residues. CDR3 DNA: TGTGCCAGCAGGGAGACAGGGGAGACTGGTGAGCAGTACTTC. It translates to CASRETGETGEQYF.

The CDR3: CASSQRQGADYGYTF. The CDR3 DNA sequence: TGCGCCAGCAGCCAACGACAGGGGGCAGACTATGGCTACACCTTC. This sequence joins TRBV4-1 and TRBJ1-2, with TRBD1 matching 10 bases. Germline assignment: CDR1 MGHRA and CDR2 YSYEKL. With 2 bases clipped from V and 3 bases from J, the junction kept 3 bases outside the gene matches. This CDR3 has 15 residues.

The CDR3 nucleotides are TGTGCCAGCGGCAGAGGGGCCCAAGAGACCCAGTACTTC. The encoded protein is CASGRGAQETQYF. The rearrangement links TRBV7-9 to TRBJ2-5; D is tentatively TRBD1 or TRBD2 (5 bases each). Germline V lookup: CDR1 SEHNR, CDR2 FQNEAQ (reference sequence). The CDR3 is 13 amino acids. Trimming stripped 8 bases from V and 1 base from J, with 11 bases between. Supplemented by reference TRBV7-9 and TRBJ2-5, the full variable domain reads DTGVSQNPRHKITKRGQNVTFRCDPISEHNRLYWYRQTLGQGPEFLTYFQNEAQLEKSRLLSDRFSAERPKGSFSTLEIQRTEQGDSAMYLCASGRGAQETQYFGPGTRLLVL.

The CDR3 nucleotides are TGTGCCAGCAGTCCACCGGGACCTACCACCACTGAAGCTTTCTTT. It is translated as CASSPPGPTTTEAFF. This sequence joins TRBV27 and TRBJ1-1, with a weak D call TRBD1 (5 bases). This CDR3 is 15 amino acids long. V lost 5 bases, J lost 4 bases, and 17 bases lay in between. The germline V gene has CDR1 MNHEY and CDR2 SMNVEV (reference sequence).

The V call is TRBV12-2, the J call TRBJ2-7; the D segment call TRBD2 is taken from the table without a DNA check. TRBV12-2 is a listed pseudogene. This CDR3 spans 17 amino acids. CDR3 region: CASRFLGPASEGYEQYF. The CDR3 region has the DNA TGTGCAAGTCGCTTTCTGGGTCCCGCCAGCGAGGGTTACGAGCAGTACTTC.